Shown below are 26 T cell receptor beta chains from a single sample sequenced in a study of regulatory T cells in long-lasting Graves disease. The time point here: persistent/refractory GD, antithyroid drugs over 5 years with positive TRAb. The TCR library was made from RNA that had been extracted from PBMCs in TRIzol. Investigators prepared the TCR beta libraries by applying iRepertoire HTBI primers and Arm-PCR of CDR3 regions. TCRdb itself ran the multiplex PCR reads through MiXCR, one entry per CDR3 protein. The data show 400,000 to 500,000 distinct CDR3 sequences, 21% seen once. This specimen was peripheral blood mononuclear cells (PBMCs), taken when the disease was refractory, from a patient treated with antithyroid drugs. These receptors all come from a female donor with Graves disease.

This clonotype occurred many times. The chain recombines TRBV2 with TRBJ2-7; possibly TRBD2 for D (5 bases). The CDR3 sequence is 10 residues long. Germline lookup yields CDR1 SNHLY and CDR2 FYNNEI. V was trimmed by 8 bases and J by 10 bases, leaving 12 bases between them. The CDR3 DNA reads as TGTGCCAGCTCCGTACGGGAACAGTACTTC. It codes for CASSVREQYF.

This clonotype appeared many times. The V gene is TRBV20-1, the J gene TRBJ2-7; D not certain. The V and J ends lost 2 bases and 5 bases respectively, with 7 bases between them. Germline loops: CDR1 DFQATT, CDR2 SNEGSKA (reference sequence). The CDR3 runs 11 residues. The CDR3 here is CSARLSHEQYF. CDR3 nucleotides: TGCAGTGCTAGATTGAGCCACGAGCAGTACTTC.

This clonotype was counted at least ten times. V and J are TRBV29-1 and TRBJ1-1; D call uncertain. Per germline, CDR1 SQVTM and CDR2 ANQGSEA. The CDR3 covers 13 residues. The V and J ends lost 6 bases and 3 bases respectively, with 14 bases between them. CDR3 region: CSVIVLLDTEAFF. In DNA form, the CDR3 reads TGCAGCGTAATTGTACTGCTCGACACTGAAGCTTTCTTT.

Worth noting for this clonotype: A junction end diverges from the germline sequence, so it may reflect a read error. This CDR3 reads CASSIPPTNQSQHF. CDR3 bases: TGTGCCAGTAGTATACCCCCGACCAATCAGTCCCAGCATTTT. J is TRBJ1-5 and V is TRBV19; D remains unclear. CDR3 length equals 14 residues. CDR1 is LNHDA and CDR2 is SQIVND in the germline V gene (reference sequence).

The CDR3 is CASSQGSSGRTNEQFF. CDR3 nucleotides: TGTGCCAGCAGTCAGGGGAGTAGCGGGAGGACCAATGAGCAGTTCTTC. This sequence joins TRBV28 and TRBJ2-1; 10 nucleotides align to TRBD2. The CDR3 contains 16 residues. The germline V gene has CDR1 MDHEN and CDR2 SYDVKM. V was pared by 5 bases and J by 6 bases, with 10 bases of the junction left unmatched.

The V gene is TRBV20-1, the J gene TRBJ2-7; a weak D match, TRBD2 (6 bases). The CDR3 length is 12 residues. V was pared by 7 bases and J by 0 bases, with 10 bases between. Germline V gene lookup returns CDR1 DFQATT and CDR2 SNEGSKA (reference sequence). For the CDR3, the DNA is TGCAGTGTGGAGCGGGTCTCCTACGAGCAGTACTTC. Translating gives CSVERVSYEQYF.

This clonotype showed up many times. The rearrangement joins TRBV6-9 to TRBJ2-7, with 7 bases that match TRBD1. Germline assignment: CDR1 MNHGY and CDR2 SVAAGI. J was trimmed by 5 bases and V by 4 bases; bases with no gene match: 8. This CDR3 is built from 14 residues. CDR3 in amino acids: CASSSTGRKDEQYF. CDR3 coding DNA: TGTGCCAGCAGTTCGACAGGGAGAAAGGACGAGCAGTACTTC.

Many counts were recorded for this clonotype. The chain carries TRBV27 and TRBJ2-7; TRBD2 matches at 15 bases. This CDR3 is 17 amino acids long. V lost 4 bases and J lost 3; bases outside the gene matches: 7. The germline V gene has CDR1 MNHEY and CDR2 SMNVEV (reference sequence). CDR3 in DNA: TGTGCCAGCAGTTCATCTGGACTAGCGGGAGGGTTCTACGAGCAGTACTTC. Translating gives CASSSSGLAGGFYEQYF.

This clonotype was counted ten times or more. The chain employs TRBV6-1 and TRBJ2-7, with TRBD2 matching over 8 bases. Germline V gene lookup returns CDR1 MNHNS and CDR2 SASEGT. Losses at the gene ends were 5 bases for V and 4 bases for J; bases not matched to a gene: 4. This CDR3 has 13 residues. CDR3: CASSTTSAYEQYF. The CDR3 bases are TGTGCCAGCAGTACGACTAGCGCATACGAGCAGTACTTC.

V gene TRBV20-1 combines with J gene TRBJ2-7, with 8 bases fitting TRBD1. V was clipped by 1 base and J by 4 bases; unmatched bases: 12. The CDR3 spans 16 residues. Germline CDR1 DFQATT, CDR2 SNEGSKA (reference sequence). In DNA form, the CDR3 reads TGCAGTGCTAGAGGGGGGCCCGGGACAGGTGATTACGAGCAGTACTTC. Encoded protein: CSARGGPGTGDYEQYF.

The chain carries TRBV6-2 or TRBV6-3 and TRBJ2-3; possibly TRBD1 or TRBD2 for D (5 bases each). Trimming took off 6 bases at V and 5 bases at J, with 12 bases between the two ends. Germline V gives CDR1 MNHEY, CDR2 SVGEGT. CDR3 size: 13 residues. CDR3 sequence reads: CASSYGAGDTQYF. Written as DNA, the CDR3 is TGTGCCAGCAGCTATGGGGCGGGAGATACGCAGTATTTT.

The CDR3 sequence: CASSTQQGEQYF. CDR3 DNA sequence: TGTGCCAGCAGCACCCAACAGGGCGAGCAGTACTTC. V and J are TRBV5-8 and TRBJ2-7; D is perhaps TRBD1 (6 bases). The CDR3 has 12 amino acids. From germline, CDR1 is SGHTS and CDR2 YDEGEE. The V end was cut by 4 bases, the J end by 6 bases, with 11 bases between.

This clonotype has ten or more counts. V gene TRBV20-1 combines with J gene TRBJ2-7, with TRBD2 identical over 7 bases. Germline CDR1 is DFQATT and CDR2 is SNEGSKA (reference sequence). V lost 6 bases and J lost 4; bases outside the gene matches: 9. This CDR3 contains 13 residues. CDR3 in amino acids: CSAYRREFYEQYF. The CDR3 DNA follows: TGCAGTGCCTACCGGCGGGAGTTTTACGAGCAGTACTTC.

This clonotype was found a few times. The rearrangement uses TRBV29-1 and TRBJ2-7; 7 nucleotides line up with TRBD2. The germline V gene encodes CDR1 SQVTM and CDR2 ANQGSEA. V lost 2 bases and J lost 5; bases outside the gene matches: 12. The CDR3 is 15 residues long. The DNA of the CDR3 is TGCAGCGTTGAATCTTCTAGCGGTCGAGAGGACGAGCAGTACTTC. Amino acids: CSVESSSGREDEQYF.

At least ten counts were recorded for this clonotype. CDR3 sequence: CASSLSRSNEKLFF. CDR3 nucleotides: TGTGCCAGCAGCTTGTCCCGGAGTAATGAAAAACTGTTTTTT. The genes are TRBV11-2 and TRBJ1-4; no clear D gene. This CDR3 spans 14 amino acids. The V gene's germline CDR1 is SGHAT and CDR2 FQNNGV. V was cut by 3 bases and J by 4 bases, with 9 bases left in between.

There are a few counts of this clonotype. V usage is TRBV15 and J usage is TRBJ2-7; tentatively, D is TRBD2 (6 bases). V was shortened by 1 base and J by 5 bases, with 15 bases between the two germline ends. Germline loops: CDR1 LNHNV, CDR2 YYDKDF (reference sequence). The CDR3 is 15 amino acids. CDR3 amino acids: CATSRAVEGLDEQYF. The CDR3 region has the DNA TGTGCCACCAGCAGAGCCGTGGAGGGGCTCGACGAGCAGTACTTC.

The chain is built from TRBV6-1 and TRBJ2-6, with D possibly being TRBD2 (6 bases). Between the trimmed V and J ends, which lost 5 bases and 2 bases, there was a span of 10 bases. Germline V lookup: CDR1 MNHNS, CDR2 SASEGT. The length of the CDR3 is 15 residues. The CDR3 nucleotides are TGTGCCAGCAGTATTAGCGGAGCTGGGGCCAACGTCCTGACTTTC. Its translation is CASSISGAGANVLTF.

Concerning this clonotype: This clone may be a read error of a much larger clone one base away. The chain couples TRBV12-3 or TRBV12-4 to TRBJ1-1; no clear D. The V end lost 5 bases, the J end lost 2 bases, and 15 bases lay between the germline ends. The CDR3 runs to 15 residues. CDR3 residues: CASSTEPGGNTEAFF. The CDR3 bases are TGTGCCAGCAGTACGGAACCGGGAGGAAACACTGAAGCTTTCTTT.

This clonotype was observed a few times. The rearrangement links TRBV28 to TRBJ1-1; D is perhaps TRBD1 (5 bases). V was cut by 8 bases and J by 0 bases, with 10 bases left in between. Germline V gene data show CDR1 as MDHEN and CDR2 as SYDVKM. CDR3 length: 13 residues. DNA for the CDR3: TGTGCCAGCGGGGGACCGATGAACACTGAAGCTTTCTTT. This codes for CASGGPMNTEAFF.

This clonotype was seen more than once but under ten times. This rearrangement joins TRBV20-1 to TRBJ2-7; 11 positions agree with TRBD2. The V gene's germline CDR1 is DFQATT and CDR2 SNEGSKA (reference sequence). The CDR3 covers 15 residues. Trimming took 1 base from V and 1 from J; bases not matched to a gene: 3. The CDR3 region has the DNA TGCAGTGCTAGAGGACTAGCGGGATCGTCCTACGAGCAGTACTTC. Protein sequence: CSARGLAGSSYEQYF.

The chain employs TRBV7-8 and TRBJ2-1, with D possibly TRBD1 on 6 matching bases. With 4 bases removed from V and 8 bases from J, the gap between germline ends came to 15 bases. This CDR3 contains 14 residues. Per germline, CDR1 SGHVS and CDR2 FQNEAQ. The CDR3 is CASSSNREFYEQFF. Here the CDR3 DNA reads TGTGCCAGCAGCTCGAACAGGGAATTTTATGAGCAGTTCTTC.

CDR3 in amino acids: CASSQDSQGLSQAFF. CDR3 nucleotides: TGCGCCAGCAGCCAAGATTCCCAGGGGTTGTCTCAAGCTTTCTTT. The genes are TRBV4-1 and TRBJ1-1, with D possibly TRBD1 on 6 matching bases. Germline V gene data show CDR1 as MGHRA and CDR2 as YSYEKL. The V gene lost 0 bases and the J gene lost 9 bases, with 17 bases spanning the gap. This CDR3 region has 15 residues.

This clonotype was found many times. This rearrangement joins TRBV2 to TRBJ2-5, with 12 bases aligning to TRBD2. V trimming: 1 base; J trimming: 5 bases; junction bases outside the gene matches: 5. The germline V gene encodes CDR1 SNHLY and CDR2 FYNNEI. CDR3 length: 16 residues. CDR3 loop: CASSEGLAGARETQYF. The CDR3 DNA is TGTGCCAGCAGTGAAGGACTAGCGGGAGCCCGGGAGACCCAGTACTTC. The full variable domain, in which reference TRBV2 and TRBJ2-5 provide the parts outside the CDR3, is EPEVTQTPSHQVTQMGQEVILRCVPISNHLYFYWYRQILGQKVEFLVSFYNNEISEKSEIFDDQFSVERPDGSNFTLKIRSTKLEDSAMYFCASSEGLAGARETQYFGPGTRLLVL.

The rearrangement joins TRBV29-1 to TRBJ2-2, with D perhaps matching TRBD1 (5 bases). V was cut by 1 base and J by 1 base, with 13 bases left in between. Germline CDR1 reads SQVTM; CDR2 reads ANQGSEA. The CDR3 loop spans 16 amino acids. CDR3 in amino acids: CSVEVGSGRNTGELFF. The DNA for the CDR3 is TGCAGCGTTGAAGTTGGGTCAGGGCGGAACACCGGGGAGCTGTTTTTT.

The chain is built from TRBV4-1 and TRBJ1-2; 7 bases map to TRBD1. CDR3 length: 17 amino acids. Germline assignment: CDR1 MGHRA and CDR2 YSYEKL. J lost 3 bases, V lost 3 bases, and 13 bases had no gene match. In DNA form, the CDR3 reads TGCGCCAGCAGCCAGGAGAGGGTCCTAACAGGGGACTATGGCTACACCTTC. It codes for CASSQERVLTGDYGYTF.

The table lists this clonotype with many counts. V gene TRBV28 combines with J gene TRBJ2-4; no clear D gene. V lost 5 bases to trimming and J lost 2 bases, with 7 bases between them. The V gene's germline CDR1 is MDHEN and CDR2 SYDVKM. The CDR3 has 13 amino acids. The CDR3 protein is CASSVGSKNIQYF. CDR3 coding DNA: TGTGCCAGCAGTGTTGGTTCCAAAAACATTCAGTACTTC.